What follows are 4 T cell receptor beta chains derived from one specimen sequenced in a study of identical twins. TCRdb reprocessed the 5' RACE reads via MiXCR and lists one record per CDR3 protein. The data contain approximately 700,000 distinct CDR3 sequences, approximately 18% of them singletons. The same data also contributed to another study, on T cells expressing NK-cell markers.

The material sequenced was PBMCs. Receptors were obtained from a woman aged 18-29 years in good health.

CDR3 protein: CASSLAGKTNEQYF. In nucleotides, the CDR3 is TGTGCCAGCAGCTTAGCGGGGAAAACCAACGAGCAGTACTTC. This chain links TRBV7-8 with TRBJ2-7, with no clear D. The germline V and J ends were trimmed by 0 bases and 5 bases, with 11 bases remaining between them. This CDR3 contains 14 residues. Germline lookup yields CDR1 SGHVS and CDR2 FQNEAQ. Based on the CDR3 plus reference TRBV7-8 and TRBJ2-7, the full variable domain is GAGVSQSPRYKVAKRGQDVALRCDPISGHVSLFWYQQALGQGPEFLTYFQNEAQLDKSGLPSDRFFAERPEGSVSTLKIQRTQQEDSAVYLCASSLAGKTNEQYFGPGTRLTVT.

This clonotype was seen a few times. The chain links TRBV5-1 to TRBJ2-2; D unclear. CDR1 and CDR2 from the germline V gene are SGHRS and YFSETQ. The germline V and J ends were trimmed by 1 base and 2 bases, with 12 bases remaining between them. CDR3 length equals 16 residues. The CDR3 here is CASSLNPLLNTGELFF. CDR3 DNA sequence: TGCGCCAGCAGCTTGAACCCACTATTAAACACCGGGGAGCTGTTTTTT.

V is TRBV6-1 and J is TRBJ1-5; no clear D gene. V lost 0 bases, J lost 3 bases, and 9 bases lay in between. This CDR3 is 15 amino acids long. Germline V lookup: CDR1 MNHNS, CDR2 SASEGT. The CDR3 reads CASSEALQVNQPQHF. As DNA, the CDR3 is TGTGCCAGCAGTGAAGCGCTTCAGGTCAATCAGCCCCAGCATTTT.

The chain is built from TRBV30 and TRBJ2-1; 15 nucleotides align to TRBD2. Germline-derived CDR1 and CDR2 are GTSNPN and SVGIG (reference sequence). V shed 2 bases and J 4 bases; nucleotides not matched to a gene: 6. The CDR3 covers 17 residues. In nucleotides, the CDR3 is TGTGCCTGGAGTCAAGGGACTAGCGGGAGGTCTTACAATGAGCAGTTCTTC. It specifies CAWSQGTSGRSYNEQFF.